One and the same sample provided the 29 T cell receptor beta chains below, sequenced in a study of blood T cell repertoires in COVID-19. The table came from immunoSEQ multiplex PCR; TCRdb's copy has only in-frame clones and leaves some out. Here the sample spans 450,000 to 600,000 clones, 75% to 90% being singletons. The source material was PBMCs or T cells enriched from blood (not recorded which). All receptors come from a woman aged 18-29 years who had recovered from COVID-19.

The V call is TRBV29-1, the J call TRBJ1-2; the D gene is possibly TRBD1 (5 bases). Trimming left V 5 bases short and J 10 bases short, with 14 bases between. CDR3 length: 11 amino acids. In germline, CDR1 is SQVTM, CDR2 ANQGSEA. The CDR3 DNA reads TGCAGCGTTACTCTCACAGGAAACTACACCTTC. This sequence encodes CSVTLTGNYTF.

A word on this clone: At the DNA level, this CDR3 is encoded by other sequences in the same sample as well. The J gene is TRBJ1-2, the V gene TRBV2; D not certain. V was trimmed by 11 bases and J by 2 bases, leaving 6 bases between them. Germline CDR1 is SNHLY and CDR2 is FYNNEI. This CDR3 spans 10 amino acids. The CDR3 sequence is CARENYGYTF. CDR3 nucleotides: TGTGCCCGGGAGAACTATGGCTACACCTTC.

The rearrangement uses TRBV28 and TRBJ1-2; no definite D call. Trimming stripped 5 bases from V and 6 bases from J, with 19 bases between. CDR3 size: 15 residues. Germline V CDR1 and CDR2: MDHEN, SYDVKM. CDR3 loop: CASSEMLLSLHGYTF. CDR3 nucleotide sequence: TGTGCCAGCAGTGAAATGCTACTCTCTCTACATGGCTACACCTTC.

The V and J genes are TRBV6-5 and TRBJ1-1; 7 nucleotides line up with TRBD1. The CDR3 consists of 12 residues. From germline, CDR1 is MNHEY and CDR2 SVGAGI. The J segment lost 9 bases and the V segment lost 6 bases, leaving 7 bases of the junction unmatched. The CDR3 DNA is TGTGCCAGCAGCCAAAGGGACAGCAAAGCTTTCTTT. Translated, it gives CASSQRDSKAFF.

The CDR3 DNA sequence: TGCGCCAGCAGTGTGGGGACACCTCCCATTAGCAATCAGCCCCAGCATTTT. Translated, it gives CASSVGTPPISNQPQHF. The V and J genes are TRBV10-1 and TRBJ1-5; TRBD1 might be the D (6 bases). The CDR3 runs 17 residues. Trimming pared 4 bases from V and 0 bases from J, leaving 16 bases between. Germline-derived CDR1 and CDR2 are WNHNN and SYGVQD (reference sequence).

The chain uses TRBV27 and TRBJ2-1, with 8 bases aligning to TRBD2. Germline V gene sequence: CDR1 MNHEY, CDR2 SMNVEV (reference sequence). V was pared by 5 bases and J by 2 bases, with 17 bases of the junction left unmatched. CDR3 length: 19 residues. CDR3: CASSPRMSAGADTYNEQFF. CDR3 bases: TGTGCCAGCAGTCCCCGGATGTCAGCGGGGGCCGATACCTACAATGAGCAGTTCTTC.

Written as DNA, the CDR3 is TGCAGCGTCCGCCAGGACAAACCCTACTACGAGCAGTACTTC. This encodes CSVRQDKPYYEQYF. The chain joins TRBV29-1 to TRBJ2-7; perhaps TRBD1 as D (5 bases). There are 14 residues in the CDR3. V was shortened by 6 bases and J by 3 bases, with 18 bases between the two germline ends. CDR1 and CDR2 from the germline V gene are SQVTM and ANQGSEA.

The chain recombines TRBV27 with TRBJ1-2; D remains unclear. The CDR3 loop spans 12 amino acids. Trimming pared 5 bases from V and 5 bases from J, leaving 9 bases between. Germline V gene data show CDR1 as MNHEY and CDR2 as SMNVEV (reference sequence). This chain's CDR3 is CASSRSGYGYTF. The CDR3 nucleotides read TGTGCCAGCAGTAGGTCCGGGTATGGCTACACCTTC.

This rearrangement joins TRBV10-3 to TRBJ1-3; no firm D call. V was trimmed by 6 bases and J by 0 bases, leaving 18 bases between them. This CDR3 spans 17 amino acids. The germline V gene encodes CDR1 ENHRY and CDR2 SYGVKD. CDR3 in DNA: TGTGCCATCAGCCCTGAGGGCTCCCTTAGCTCTGGAAACACCATATATTTT. Translated: CAISPEGSLSSGNTIYF.

The chain carries TRBV6-5 and TRBJ1-1; D gene unclear. Looked up from germline, CDR1 is MNHEY and CDR2 is SVGAGI. Trimming left V 5 bases short and J 0 bases short, with 10 bases between. This CDR3 is built from 14 residues. The CDR3 sequence: CASSPDTVNTEAFF. In DNA form, the CDR3 reads TGTGCCAGCAGTCCAGACACGGTGAACACTGAAGCTTTCTTT.

The chain recombines TRBV5-4 with TRBJ2-2, with a tentative D call TRBD1 (5 bases). Germline lookup yields CDR1 SGHNT and CDR2 YYREEE (reference sequence). Between the trimmed V and J ends, which lost 4 bases and 6 bases, there was a span of 10 bases. The CDR3 is 13 amino acids. CDR3 residues: CASSIQASGELFF. CDR3 nucleotides: TGTGCCAGCAGCATACAGGCATCCGGGGAGCTGTTTTTT.

The V gene is TRBV7-2, the J gene TRBJ2-5; possibly TRBD1 for D (6 bases). There are 16 residues in the CDR3. Germline V lookup: CDR1 SGHTA, CDR2 FQGNSA. V was pared by 11 bases and J by 2 bases, with 24 bases between. The CDR3 here is CARWGRRLLTQETQYF. Written as DNA, the CDR3 is TGTGCCCGCTGGGGGCGGCGCCTCCTCACTCAAGAGACCCAGTACTTC.

The CDR3 sequence is CASSFGMAGGNEQFF. DNA for the CDR3: TGTGCCAGCAGCTTCGGCATGGCAGGGGGCAATGAGCAGTTCTTC. The V call is TRBV5-4, the J call TRBJ2-1, with 7 bases lining up with TRBD1. The CDR3 extends over 15 amino acids. Germline V gene lookup returns CDR1 SGHNT and CDR2 YYREEE (reference sequence). The trim removed 2 bases at V and 6 bases at J, leaving 8 bases unmatched.

V usage is TRBV7-9 and J usage is TRBJ2-7; 7 bases map to TRBD2. Germline CDR1 and CDR2: SEHNR and FQNEAQ (reference sequence). After removal of 5 bases from V and 3 bases from J, the junction contained 16 bases not matched to a gene. This CDR3 comprises 17 residues. In DNA form, the CDR3 reads TGTGCCAGCAGCAACCGGAGGGGAAGCGGGGTTAGCTACGAGCAGTACTTC. Encoded protein: CASSNRRGSGVSYEQYF.

The V and J genes are TRBV12-5 and TRBJ1-1; 7 bases align to TRBD1. Germline loops: CDR1 LGHNT, CDR2 FRNRAP. The CDR3 consists of 14 residues. J gave up 5 bases and V 5 bases, and 8 bases lay outside the gene matches. CDR3 sequence (DNA): TGTGCTAGTGGTCCCCATAAGGGGGCGACTGAAGCTTTCTTT. Residues: CASGPHKGATEAFF.

The rearrangement joins TRBV6-5 to TRBJ2-7, with 9 bases aligning to TRBD1. This CDR3 is 14 amino acids long. Germline assignment: CDR1 MNHEY and CDR2 SVGAGI. The junction had 8 bases not matched to a gene; V was cut back by 6 bases and J by 5 bases. This CDR3 reads CASSRGQGSDEQYF. For the CDR3, the DNA is TGTGCCAGCAGCCGAGGACAGGGGTCCGACGAGCAGTACTTC.

The chain links TRBV30 to TRBJ1-1; D perhaps matches TRBD1 (5 bases). V lost 3 bases and J 1 base, leaving 9 bases between the germline ends. Germline V gene data show CDR1 as GTSNPN and CDR2 as SVGIG (reference sequence). The CDR3 sequence is 13 residues long. The CDR3: CAWRQTENTEAFF. The DNA of the CDR3 is TGTGCCTGGAGACAGACAGAGAACACTGAAGCTTTCTTT.

The V gene is TRBV18, the J gene TRBJ2-1; no firm D call. V lost 2 bases to trimming and J lost 8 bases, with 19 bases between them. Germline V lookup: CDR1 KGHSH, CDR2 LQKENI. The CDR3 contains 16 residues. The CDR3 here is CASSPSSPGGRDEQFF. The DNA for the CDR3 is TGTGCCAGCTCACCATCATCCCCAGGTGGTCGCGATGAGCAGTTCTTC.

The rearrangement links TRBV30 to TRBJ2-3; TRBD1 matches at 12 bases. CDR1 GTSNPN and CDR2 SVGIG come from the germline V gene (reference sequence). V shed 5 bases and J 2 bases; nucleotides not matched to a gene: 5. The CDR3 extends over 15 amino acids. The CDR3 reads CAWGGQGAITDTQYF. CDR3 bases: TGTGCCTGGGGGGGACAGGGGGCAATCACAGATACGCAGTATTTT.

V usage is TRBV6-5 and J usage is TRBJ2-7, with 9 bases matching TRBD1. The CDR3 spans 15 residues. J lost 4 bases, V lost 5 bases, and 9 bases had no gene match. In germline, CDR1 is MNHEY, CDR2 SVGAGI. CDR3 region: CASSRQGGSVYEQYF. CDR3 sequence (DNA): TGTGCCAGCAGTAGACAGGGGGGGAGCGTATACGAGCAGTACTTC.

Notes on this clone: This specimen includes other DNA sequences encoding the same CDR3. V is TRBV5-1 and J is TRBJ1-1, with 9 bases fitting TRBD1. This CDR3 region has 14 residues. CDR1 and CDR2 (germline): SGHRS, YFSETQ. The ends lost 2 bases at V and 2 bases at J; junction bases unmatched: 1. CDR3 DNA sequence: TGCGCCAGCAGCTTACAGGGGGCTAACACTGAAGCTTTCTTT. Protein: CASSLQGANTEAFF.

The chain has TRBV2 and TRBJ2-1; 7 nucleotides match TRBD1. This CDR3 is built from 13 residues. Germline V gene lookup returns CDR1 SNHLY and CDR2 FYNNEI. V was pared by 8 bases and J by 3 bases, with 4 bases of the junction left unmatched. CDR3 in DNA: TGTGCCAGCCTCCGGGACAGCTACAATGAGCAGTTCTTC. Amino acid sequence: CASLRDSYNEQFF. Variable domain in full (rest from reference TRBV2 and TRBJ2-1): EPEVTQTPSHQVTQMGQEVILRCVPISNHLYFYWYRQILGQKVEFLVSFYNNEISEKSEIFDDQFSVERPDGSNFTLKIRSTKLEDSAMYFCASLRDSYNEQFFGPGTRLTVL.

The chain employs TRBV9 and TRBJ1-6; D is ambiguous. The length of the CDR3 is 15 residues. The V end lost 0 bases, the J end lost 6 bases, and 10 bases lay between the germline ends. The germline gives CDR1 SGDLS, CDR2 YYNGEE. The CDR3: CASSVDGGINSPLHF. DNA of the CDR3: TGTGCCAGCAGCGTAGATGGCGGAATTAATTCACCCCTCCACTTT.

The chain couples TRBV7-9 to TRBJ2-2; D gene ambiguous. V lost 4 bases to trimming and J lost 1 base, with 16 bases between them. CDR3 length equals 17 residues. The V gene's germline CDR1 is SEHNR and CDR2 FQNEAQ (reference sequence). The CDR3 DNA reads TGTGCCAGCAGCTCTGAAATTGAACACAGGAACACCGGGGAGCTGTTTTTT. This gives the protein CASSSEIEHRNTGELFF. The full variable domain, rest sourced from reference TRBV7-9 and TRBJ2-2, is DTGVSQNPRHKITKRGQNVTFRCDPISEHNRLYWYRQTLGQGPEFLTYFQNEAQLEKSRLLSDRFSAERPKGSFSTLEIQRTEQGDSAMYLCASSSEIEHRNTGELFFGEGSRLTVL.

The chain carries TRBV11-2 and TRBJ1-1; TRBD1 is a possible D gene (6 bases). Germline V gene sequence: CDR1 SGHAT, CDR2 FQNNGV. Trimming pared 3 bases from V and 0 bases from J, leaving 14 bases between. The CDR3 is made up of 16 amino acids. CDR3 protein: CASSLGRGTVNTEAFF. The DNA for the CDR3 is TGTGCCAGCAGCTTGGGCAGGGGAACGGTGAACACTGAAGCTTTCTTT.

The chain combines TRBV7-2 with TRBJ1-3; 9 nucleotides line up with TRBD1. Per germline, CDR1 SGHTA and CDR2 FQGNSA. V gave up 4 bases and J gave up 4 bases; unmatched junction bases: 5. The CDR3 consists of 15 residues. CDR3 DNA sequence: TGTGCCAGCAGCTACAGGGGGCTACAGGGAAACACCATATATTTT. As protein: CASSYRGLQGNTIYF.

Note on this clone: Other DNA sequences in the sample encode the same CDR3. This chain joins TRBV5-1 and TRBJ1-1; TRBD1 agrees at 7 bases. The V segment lost 0 bases and the J segment 8 bases; nucleotides outside the gene matches: 1. The CDR3 totals 12 residues. In germline, CDR1 is SGHRS, CDR2 YFSETQ. CDR3 bases: TGCGCCAGCAGCTTGGGACAGGGAGAAGCTTTCTTT. Protein product: CASSLGQGEAFF.

The V and J genes are TRBV2 and TRBJ2-5, with D hard to call. V lost 1 base and J lost 5, with 14 bases in between. Germline V CDR1 and CDR2: SNHLY, FYNNEI. The CDR3 runs to 15 residues. DNA of the CDR3: TGTGCCAGCAGTGAAGAAAGCCTAGAAGGCGAGACCCAGTACTTC. Protein product: CASSEESLEGETQYF.

The chain couples TRBV6-5 to TRBJ2-7; 11 bases are a match to TRBD2. CDR3 length: 15 residues. The V gene end was trimmed by 4 bases and the J gene end by 2 bases; junction bases not matched to a gene: 4. Per germline, CDR1 MNHEY and CDR2 SVGAGI. CDR3 in DNA: TGTGCCAGCAGTTGGGGGACTAGCGGACCCTACGAGCAGTACTTC. Encoded protein: CASSWGTSGPYEQYF.